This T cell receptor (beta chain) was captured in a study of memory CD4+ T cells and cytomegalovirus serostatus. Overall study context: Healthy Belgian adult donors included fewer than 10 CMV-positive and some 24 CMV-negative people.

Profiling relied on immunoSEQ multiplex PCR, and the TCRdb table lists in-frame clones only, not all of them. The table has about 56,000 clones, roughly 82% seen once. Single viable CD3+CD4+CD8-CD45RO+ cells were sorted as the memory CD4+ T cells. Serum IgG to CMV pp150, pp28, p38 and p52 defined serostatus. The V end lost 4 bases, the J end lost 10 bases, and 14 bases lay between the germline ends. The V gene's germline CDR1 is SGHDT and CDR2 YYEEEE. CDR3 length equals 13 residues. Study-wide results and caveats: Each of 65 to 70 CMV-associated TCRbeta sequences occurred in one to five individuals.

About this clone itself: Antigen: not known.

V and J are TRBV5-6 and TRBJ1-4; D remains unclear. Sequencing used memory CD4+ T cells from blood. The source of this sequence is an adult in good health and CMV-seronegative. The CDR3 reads CASSPRPSGKLFF. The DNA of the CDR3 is TGTGCCAGCAGCCCCAGGCCCAGCGGAAAACTGTTTTTT.